This T cell receptor (beta chain) was observed in a study of T-cell reconstitution after alpha-beta-depleted transplantation in children. Whole-study findings and limits: Some patients owed their high day-60 TCRbeta diversity to surviving recipient T cells and thymic progenitors.

With 1 base removed from V and 2 bases from J, the gap between germline ends came to 9 bases. CDR3 length: 15 residues. Germline CDR1 and CDR2: SEHNR and FQNEAQ (reference sequence). The library targeted TCRbeta and was prepared with unique molecular identifiers. TCRdb processed the PCR reads anew with MiXCR; each CDR3 protein has one entry. The table includes a few hundred thousand distinct CDR3 sequences, roughly a tenth detected once. A note on this clonotype: Its antigen is not known.

This TCR was sampled from a boy under three years old with acute myeloid leukemia, due to receive a stem cell transplant. This chain links TRBV7-9 with TRBJ1-5, with D maybe TRBD1 (5 bases). The sample was PBMCs, taken before TCRalphabeta/CD19-depleted stem cell transplant. The CDR3 is CASSLGDGRNQPQHF. The CDR3 DNA is TGTGCCAGCAGCTTAGGGGACGGACGCAATCAGCCCCAGCATTTT. Combining the CDR3 with reference TRBV7-9 and TRBJ1-5 gives the whole variable domain DTGVSQNPRHKITKRGQNVTFRCDPISEHNRLYWYRQTLGQGPEFLTYFQNEAQLEKSRLLSDRFSAERPKGSFSTLEIQRTEQGDSAMYLCASSLGDGRNQPQHFGDGTRLSIL.